This entry concerns a single T cell receptor beta chain. Its matching antigen is unknown. This specimen belongs to a study of T cell responses to AZD1222 COVID-19 vaccine. Overall study results and limits: Elevations in Spike-specific TCR breadth and depth followed administration of two AZD1222 doses. Close to half of all spike-specific TCRs reportedly target regions of the variants that are unmutated. Baseline seropositives among AZD1222 recipients totaled only 5 to 7. Clonal diversity was possibly underestimated, and white British individuals and females predominated among donors.

The CDR3 spans 15 residues. V gave up 0 bases and J gave up 7 bases, with 14 bases separating them. The germline V gene encodes CDR1 SGHRS and CDR2 YFSETQ. The assay was immunoSEQ multiplex PCR, and TCRdb's table has in-frame clones only and misses some. The sample records about 130,000 clones, 88% being singletons. J is TRBJ1-5 and V is TRBV5-1; D unresolved. The input for sequencing was peripheral blood, taken on day 0 of AZD1222 vaccination. The TCR originated in an adult in good health. Here the CDR3 reads CASSLAGQVGQPQHF. Written as DNA, the CDR3 is TGCGCCAGCAGCTTGGCCGGGCAGGTCGGCCAGCCCCAGCATTTT.